This T cell receptor (beta chain) stems from a study of T cell repertoires in cytomegalovirus infection. In the study overall: CMV infection together with matching HLA type was indicated by public TCR beta signatures. Study-wide results and caveats: Cumulative frequency of public TCR beta families picked out carriers of CMV plus the relevant HLA. Ex vivo responses were dominated by HLA-C-restricted CMV-specific TCR beta clonotypes.

TCRdb redid the calling of the reads with MiXCR, one entry per CDR3 protein. The table lists more than 500,000 distinct CDR3 sequences, 15% to 20% of them singletons. Worth noting for this clonotype: Its antigen is unknown.

This CDR3 has 16 amino acids. With 1 base removed from V and 7 bases from J, the gap between germline ends came to 17 bases. Germline V lookup: CDR1 LNHNV, CDR2 YYDKDF (reference sequence). The sequencing sample was made of CD8+ T cells from PBMCs. The V call is TRBV15, the J call TRBJ2-1; D is perhaps TRBD2 (7 bases). This clonotype was sampled from a human donor in good health (CMV status not recorded). Some clones in this sample may be carry-over from other donors' samples. The CDR3 region has the DNA TGTGCCACCAGCAGAGTGTGGGGAGGGGGGAGTAATGAGCAGTTCTTC. Translation gives CATSRVWGGGSNEQFF.